Below, 7 T cell receptor beta chains from the same sample are listed, as sequenced in a study of identifying expanded T cells in peripheral blood. The table came from immunoSEQ multiplex PCR; TCRdb's copy has only in-frame clones and leaves some out. The table shows about 91,000 clones, with approximately 88% occurring only once. Input material: blood. The receptors were gathered from a person aged 18 to 70 in good health.

In its sample, this clone was seen a few times. The chain uses TRBV2 and TRBJ2-1; possible D gene TRBD2, 6 bases. V gave up 6 bases and J gave up 4 bases, with 10 bases separating them. There are 13 residues in the CDR3. Germline CDR1 and CDR2: SNHLY and FYNNEI. The CDR3 is CASSAGTYNEQFF. CDR3 nucleotides: TGTGCCAGCAGCGCCGGGACTTACAATGAGCAGTTCTTC.

J is TRBJ1-1 and V is TRBV5-4; a weak D match, TRBD1 (5 bases). CDR1 SGHNT and CDR2 YYREEE come from the germline V gene (reference sequence). This CDR3 spans 13 amino acids. V lost 0 bases and J 7 bases, leaving 10 bases between the germline ends. CDR3 DNA sequence: TGTGCCAGCAGCTTGGGGGGGAAGGGTGAAGCTTTCTTT. This sequence encodes CASSLGGKGEAFF.

This chain links TRBV7-9 with TRBJ2-1; 9 bases are a match to TRBD2. Germline V CDR1 and CDR2: SEHNR, FQNEAQ (reference sequence). The J segment lost 3 bases and the V segment lost 1 base, leaving 4 bases of the junction unmatched. This CDR3 comprises 16 residues. The CDR3: CASSLGISGSYNEQFF. Here the CDR3 DNA reads TGTGCCAGCAGCTTAGGGATTAGCGGGAGCTACAATGAGCAGTTCTTC.

This chain links TRBV5-1 with TRBJ2-5; TRBD1 matches at 8 bases. From germline, CDR1 is SGHRS and CDR2 YFSETQ. With 4 bases clipped from V and 2 bases from J, the junction kept 7 bases outside the gene matches. The CDR3 length is 15 residues. CDR3 sequence reads: CASSSGQGAQETQYF. The CDR3 bases are TGCGCCAGCAGCAGCGGACAGGGAGCTCAAGAGACCCAGTACTTC. The full variable domain, with the rest looked up from reference TRBV5-1 and TRBJ2-5, is KAGVTQTPRYLIKTRGQQVTLSCSPISGHRSVSWYQQTPGQGLQFLFEYFSETQRNKGNFPGRFSGRQFSNSRSEMNVSTLELGDSALYLCASSSGQGAQETQYFGPGTRLLVL.

This clone has just one count. This sequence joins TRBV2 and TRBJ2-5; D is uncertain. CDR1 and CDR2 (germline): SNHLY, FYNNEI. CDR3 length: 13 residues. Between the trimmed V and J ends, which lost 4 bases and 4 bases, there was a span of 10 bases. The DNA for the CDR3 is TGTGCCAGCAGTGGGCTTGCCTCAGAGACCCAGTACTTC. This translates into CASSGLASETQYF.

This chain joins TRBV7-9 and TRBJ2-6; D not certain. Trimming left V 5 bases short and J 1 base short, with 12 bases between. The CDR3 consists of 16 residues. The germline CDR1 and CDR2 sequences are SEHNR and FQNEAQ (reference sequence). CDR3 bases: TGTGCCAGCAGCGCCGGGCCTTCGTCTGGGGCCAACGTCCTGACTTTC. Encoded protein: CASSAGPSSGANVLTF.

With respect to this clone: A much larger clone is a single base away; this may be a read error. The chain is built from TRBV6-4 and TRBJ2-2; TRBD1 is a possible D gene (5 bases). This CDR3 is 13 amino acids long. V lost 5 bases and J 1 base, leaving 5 bases between the germline ends. Germline V gene data show CDR1 as MRHNA and CDR2 as SNTAGT. Here the CDR3 reads CASSTGNTGELFF. The CDR3 DNA follows: TGTGCCAGCAGTACAGGGAACACCGGGGAGCTGTTTTTT.